The sequence of this T cell receptor beta chain was determined in a study of control samples from healthy donors and cancer patients. Trimming took 6 bases from V and 7 from J; bases not matched to a gene: 10. The V gene's germline CDR1 is SQVTM and CDR2 ANQGSEA. The CDR3 is made up of 13 amino acids. This clone occurred once. Assay: immunoSEQ multiplex PCR; the TCRdb copy retains only in-frame clones and omits some. Among 150,000 or so clones, approximately 93% were seen once, and the ten largest hold almost 6%. The chain employs TRBV29-1 and TRBJ1-2; 8 nucleotides match TRBD1. Material for sequencing was blood. The clonotype comes from a young man in good health. CDR3 sequence: CSVDGQGWGGYTF. CDR3 DNA sequence: TGCAGCGTAGATGGACAGGGTTGGGGTGGCTACACCTTC.